Listed below are T cell receptor beta chains from one sample, sequenced in a study of T cell responses to AZD1222 COVID-19 vaccine. TCRdb keeps only in-frame clones here, not all; method: immunoSEQ multiplex PCR. The sample lists 90,000 to 110,000 clones; roughly 88% were seen once. The source material was peripheral blood, sampled on day 0 of AZD1222 vaccination. These receptor sequences come from an adult in good health. The CDR3 runs from the conserved cysteine through the conserved F or W. A D gene is named only where the DNA matches it firmly.

J gene,D gene,V gene,CDR3 protein
TRBJ1-2,TRBD1,TRBV15,CATSRGTGGIDGYTF
TRBJ2-5,NA,TRBV5-4,CASSSFGGQETQYF
TRBJ1-1,NA,TRBV7-9,CASSLMSGDTEAFF
TRBJ2-7,TRBD2,TRBV7-9,CASSLVLGRLAAMGEQYF
TRBJ2-1,NA,TRBV5-5,CASSWPWADNEQFF
TRBJ2-1,NA,TRBV29-1,CSVEPSSSYNEQFF
TRBJ1-1,NA,TRBV7-9,CASSPALVPEAFF
TRBJ2-7,TRBD1,TRBV5-1,CASSLGQGSYEQYF
TRBJ1-5,NA,TRBV28,CASSPLGGSRSNQPQHF
TRBJ2-7,NA,TRBV6-5,CASRPGLANYEQYF
TRBJ1-1,NA,TRBV5-4,CASSLRVSDTEAFF
TRBJ2-3,NA,TRBV6-5,CASSYGQNTDTQYF
TRBJ2-2,NA,TRBV4-3,CASSHRVGTGELFF
TRBJ1-2,TRBD1,TRBV7-2,CASSYRTGGVRDGYTF
TRBJ2-1,TRBD1,TRBV4-1,CASSPGQGGLNEQFF
TRBJ1-1,NA,TRBV7-8,CASSRGGGTEAFF
TRBJ1-2,TRBD1,TRBV5-4,CASSIQGAPGYTF
TRBJ1-6,NA,TRBV7-9,CASSSPQGRPYNSPLHF
TRBJ1-5,TRBD1,TRBV20-1,CSASFGQGNQPQHF
TRBJ1-2,NA,TRBV4-1,CASSQDPAATYGYTF
TRBJ1-2,TRBD1,TRBV4-2,CASTSRGGQGYGYTF
TRBJ1-1,NA,TRBV5-4,CASSLKQAEAFF
TRBJ2-3,TRBD2,TRBV7-2,CASSLAGGGRDTQYF
TRBJ2-3,TRBD2,TRBV28,CASSLGLAERGVPGDTQYF
TRBJ1-1,NA,TRBV3-1/TRBV3-2,CASSQVMGSVSF
TRBJ2-7,NA,TRBV3-1/TRBV3-2,CATTYEQYF
TRBJ2-7,NA,TRBV5-1,CASSLESGSYEQYF
TRBJ2-1,TRBD2,TRBV29-1,CSAGGTYNEQFF
TRBJ2-5,NA,TRBV7-6,CAKPPGAHRETQYF
TRBJ1-1,NA,TRBV11-3,CASSFQGNTEAFF
TRBJ2-5,NA,TRBV9,CASSVAYGRLGGLEEETQYF